The source of this T cell receptor (beta chain) is a study of blood T cell repertoires in COVID-19. The repertoire was sequenced with immunoSEQ multiplex PCR; TCRdb's copy has only in-frame clones and lacks some. Counted here are around 92,000 clones, approximately 83% occurring once; the ten biggest clones make up under 35%. The CDR3 is 14 residues long. CDR1 and CDR2 from the germline V gene are LNHDA and SQIVND (reference sequence). Trimming pared 0 bases from V and 4 bases from J, leaving 8 bases between. What was sequenced was peripheral blood. The TCR comes from a woman older than 75 with acute or convalescent COVID-19. The chain uses TRBV19 and TRBJ2-3; D is perhaps TRBD2 (6 bases). CDR3 sequence reads: CASSIERGSDTQYF. DNA for the CDR3: TGTGCCAGTAGTATAGAGCGGGGCTCAGATACGCAGTATTTT.